The TCR beta chain under discussion was sequenced for a study of blood T cells in healthy people across ages. Trimming took 3 bases from V and 4 from J; bases not matched to a gene: 4. Germline V gene sequence: CDR1 SGHTA, CDR2 FQGNSA. The CDR3 is 15 residues long. Combining a sample-barcoded 5' primer with a J-beta primer mix, a second PCR ran for roughly 6 to 11 cycles. MiXCR, run by TCRdb on the 5' RACE reads, gives a single entry per CDR3 protein. The sample includes hundreds of thousands of distinct CDR3 sequences, 40% to 65% of them seen just once. V gene TRBV7-2 combines with J gene TRBJ2-1; 9 bases map to TRBD2. The receptor's source is an elderly man in good health. The specimen was blood. CDR3 sequence: CASSFSAGGYNEQFF. For the CDR3, the DNA is TGTGCCAGCAGCTTTTCCGCGGGAGGGTACAATGAGCAGTTCTTC.